What follows are 17 T cell receptor beta chains derived from one specimen sequenced in a study of identical twins. One entry per CDR3 protein results from TCRdb running MiXCR on the 5' RACE reads. This table has more than 600,000 distinct CDR3 sequences, 18% appearing once. Another study also made use of these data, one on T cells expressing NK-cell markers.

The source material was PBMCs. These receptors all stem from a woman between 18 and 29 years old in good health.

The chain recombines TRBV12-3 or TRBV12-4 with TRBJ2-7, with 9 bases identical to TRBD2. This CDR3 comprises 15 residues. J lost 5 bases, V lost 2 bases, and 7 bases had no gene match. The CDR3 coding sequence is TGTGCCAGCAGTTTACTGCTAGCGGGGCACCACGAGCAGTACTTC. Translated: CASSLLLAGHHEQYF.

V gene TRBV6-1 combines with J gene TRBJ2-3, with 9 bases identical to TRBD2. The CDR3 has 15 amino acids. From germline, CDR1 is MNHNS and CDR2 SASEGT. V trimming: 8 bases; J trimming: 2 bases; junction bases outside the gene matches: 8. CDR3 loop: CASSPRGGYTDTQYF. CDR3 in DNA: TGTGCCAGCTCCCCGCGGGGGGGTTACACAGATACGCAGTATTTT.

This chain connects TRBV29-1 to TRBJ1-4, with 7 bases identical to TRBD1. V was clipped by 7 bases and J by 8 bases; unmatched bases: 10. The CDR3 is 13 residues long. The germline CDR1 and CDR2 sequences are SQVTM and ANQGSEA. CDR3 DNA: TGCAGCGCGACAGGGAGTCATAGGGAAAAACTGTTTTTT. This translates into CSATGSHREKLFF.

The chain carries TRBV6-2 or TRBV6-3 and TRBJ2-3; TRBD2 is a possible D gene (6 bases). With 8 bases removed from V and 4 bases from J, the gap between germline ends came to 13 bases. The CDR3 extends over 13 amino acids. Germline V lookup: CDR1 MNHEY, CDR2 SVGEGT. This CDR3 is CASGSPGADTQYF. The CDR3 DNA is TGTGCCAGCGGATCACCGGGGGCAGATACGCAGTATTTT.

In nucleotides, the CDR3 is TGTGCCAGCAGTTACTTAATCGGGACAGGGGGCACTGAAGCTTTCTTT. It codes for CASSYLIGTGGTEAFF. The chain joins TRBV6-5 to TRBJ1-1, with 11 bases matching TRBD1. Trimming cost V 1 base and J 4 bases; bases outside gene matches: 5. Germline CDR1 and CDR2: MNHEY and SVGAGI. The length of the CDR3 is 16 residues.

This clonotype is a singleton in its sample. The chain is built from TRBV20-1 and TRBJ2-7; D might be TRBD1 or TRBD2, each matching 5 bases. The CDR3 is made up of 12 amino acids. Trimming pared 2 bases from V and 6 bases from J, leaving 11 bases between. Per germline, CDR1 DFQATT and CDR2 SNEGSKA (reference sequence). This CDR3 reads CSARWNGAEQYF. CDR3 sequence (DNA): TGCAGTGCTAGATGGAACGGGGCCGAGCAGTACTTC.

This clonotype turned up a few times. The chain has TRBV12-3 or TRBV12-4 and TRBJ2-2, with 8 nucleotides matching TRBD2. This CDR3 has 15 residues. The V segment lost 7 bases and the J segment 4 bases; nucleotides outside the gene matches: 8. The CDR3 sequence is CASILGLEFTGELFF. DNA for the CDR3: TGTGCCAGCATACTGGGACTAGAGTTCACCGGGGAGCTGTTTTTT.

The chain is built from TRBV24-1 and TRBJ2-6; D call uncertain. The germline CDR1 and CDR2 sequences are KGHDR and SFDVKD. Trimming removed 3 bases at V and 0 bases at J, with 5 bases between. CDR3 length: 15 amino acids. In DNA, the CDR3 is TGTGCCACCAGTGATCCCCGCTCTGGGGCCAACGTCCTGACTTTC. Translating gives CATSDPRSGANVLTF.

This clonotype occurred a few times. The V gene is TRBV14, the J gene TRBJ2-3; D not certain. With 2 bases removed from V and 0 bases from J, the gap between germline ends came to 12 bases. The germline V gene encodes CDR1 SGHDN and CDR2 FVKESK. The CDR3 is 16 amino acids. The CDR3 DNA reads TGTGCCAGCAGCCAACTCCTGGGTGCTAGCACAGATACGCAGTATTTT. Protein: CASSQLLGASTDTQYF.

The gene calls are TRBV7-6 and TRBJ1-2; D might be TRBD1 (5 bases). The V gene lost 3 bases and the J gene lost 8 bases, with 13 bases spanning the gap. Per the germline V gene, CDR1 is SGHVS and CDR2 is FNYEAQ. This CDR3 comprises 13 residues. The CDR3 is CASSLDTGEGYTF. CDR3 DNA sequence: TGTGCCAGCAGCTTGGACACGGGGGAAGGCTACACCTTC.

This clonotype was observed at least ten times. Its ends do not fully match the called genes, so a read error is possible. The chain uses TRBV7-2 and TRBJ1-1; D call uncertain. Germline V gene lookup returns CDR1 SGHTA and CDR2 FQGNSA. The CDR3 has 14 amino acids. DNA of the CDR3: TGTGCCAGCAGCTTAAAGGCTGGGAACACTGGAGCTTTCTTT. Protein product: CASSLKAGNTGAFF.

This clonotype was seen only a few times. The rearrangement joins TRBV29-1 to TRBJ2-7; possibly TRBD2 for D (6 bases). The CDR3 runs to 11 residues. The V gene lost 8 bases and the J gene lost 1 base, with 9 bases spanning the gap. CDR1 is SQVTM, CDR2 ANQGSEA, per germline. CDR3 residues: CSIRGSYEQYF. The CDR3 DNA sequence: TGCAGCATTCGGGGGTCCTACGAGCAGTACTTC.

The chain links TRBV10-3 to TRBJ2-7; D perhaps matches TRBD1 (7 bases). The V end lost 6 bases, the J end lost 0 bases, and 15 bases lay between the germline ends. Germline lookup yields CDR1 ENHRY and CDR2 SYGVKD. The CDR3 covers 15 residues. CDR3 nucleotide sequence: TGTGCCATCAGAAATGGGCAGGGGGGCTCCTACGAGCAGTACTTC. The encoded protein is CAIRNGQGGSYEQYF.

In regard to this clonotype: Its ends do not fully match the called genes, so a read error is possible. The genes are TRBV20-1 and TRBJ2-3; tentative D call: TRBD1 (5 bases). The germline gives CDR1 DFQATT, CDR2 SNEGSKA (reference sequence). This CDR3 region has 12 residues. The CDR3 coding sequence is TGCAGTGCTAGGGACAACCAAGATCCGCAGTATTTT. Protein sequence: CSARDNQDPQYF.

V is TRBV7-9 and J is TRBJ2-7; perhaps TRBD2 as D (5 bases). The length of the CDR3 is 13 residues. Trimming removed 5 bases from V and 7 bases from J, with 15 bases in between. Germline-derived CDR1 and CDR2 are SEHNR and FQNEAQ (reference sequence). As DNA, the CDR3 is TGTGCCAGCAGCCCCCGGGCTTCGGGAGAGCAGTACTTC. Residues: CASSPRASGEQYF.

Only a few counts were recorded for this clonotype. The chain combines TRBV7-8 with TRBJ2-7, with D perhaps given as TRBD1 or TRBD2 (5 bases each). This CDR3 spans 14 amino acids. Per the germline V gene, CDR1 is SGHVS and CDR2 is FQNEAQ. The V and J ends lost 5 bases and 2 bases respectively, with 13 bases between them. The CDR3 DNA reads TGTGCCAGCAGCCACCAGGGACCCCCCTACGAGCAGTACTTC. It encodes CASSHQGPPYEQYF.

This clonotype was seen a single time. This chain links TRBV19 with TRBJ1-2; maybe TRBD1 (6 bases). The CDR3 totals 14 residues. Trimming removed 5 bases at V and 8 bases at J, with 18 bases between. From germline, CDR1 is LNHDA and CDR2 SQIVND (reference sequence). CDR3 in DNA: TGTGCCAGTAGTGCCTCCTACAGGGTTTACGGCTACACCTTC. This gives the protein CASSASYRVYGYTF.